This section outlines one TCR beta chain sequence together with its context. The CDR3 extends over 16 amino acids. The germline V gene encodes CDR1 KGHSH and CDR2 LQKENI. With V trimmed by 7 bases and J by 2 bases, 6 bases remained unmatched. For each patient, 1 to 8 samples were obtained, pretreatment and on-treatment. Assay: immunoSEQ multiplex PCR; the TCRdb copy retains only in-frame clones and omits some. Of 25,000 to 35,000 clones in the sample, over 75% were seen once. This entry is derived from a study of PD-L1 blockade in urothelial cancer. On the study more broadly: Enrolled patients had been treated previously with 0 to 3 chemotherapy regimens.

This clonotype was sampled from a middle-aged man with urothelial cancer. Sequencing used PBMCs, obtained around atezolizumab (anti-PD-L1) treatment. The V call is TRBV18, the J call TRBJ2-2; 11 positions match TRBD2. In nucleotides, the CDR3 is TGTGCCAGCTTGACGGGGACTAGCGGAAACACCGGGGAGCTGTTTTTT. Its translation is CASLTGTSGNTGELFF. Drawing the rest from reference TRBV18 and TRBJ2-2, the complete variable domain is NAGVMQNPRHLVRRRGQEARLRCSPMKGHSHVYWYRQLPEEGLKFMVYLQKENIIDESGMPKERFSAEFPKEGPSILRIQQVVRGDSAAYFCASLTGTSGNTGELFFGEGSRLTVL.